Sequencing of this T cell receptor (beta chain) was carried out in a study of regulatory T cells in long-lasting Graves disease. Combining iRepertoire HTBI primers with Arm-PCR of CDR3 regions, the authors built TCR beta libraries. TCRdb independently ran MiXCR on the multiplex PCR reads; one entry per CDR3 protein. The repertoire holds 420,000 or so distinct CDR3 sequences, with around 17% as singletons. As to time point: newly diagnosed GD, antithyroid drugs for less than 3 months. RNA from PBMCs was the source of the TCR library. From an endocrinology department in Xi'an, China, came the patients. This clonotype was found many times. This sample was shared with a second study, whose subject was T cells in Graves' hyperthyroidism and ophthalmopathy.

The sequencing used peripheral blood mononuclear cells (PBMCs), collected at new diagnosis, from a patient treated with antithyroid drugs. This clonotype was sampled from a woman between 18 and 29 years old with Graves disease.

The CDR3 nucleotides read TGTGCCAGCTCACCACCATCTGAAAGGCAAGAGGCAGATACGCAGTATTTT. Translating it yields CASSPPSERQEADTQYF. The chain couples TRBV18 to TRBJ2-3; D unclear. The ends were cut back, 0 bases at V and 4 bases at J, with 17 bases in the middle. This CDR3 is 17 amino acids long. Germline CDR1 and CDR2: KGHSH and LQKENI.